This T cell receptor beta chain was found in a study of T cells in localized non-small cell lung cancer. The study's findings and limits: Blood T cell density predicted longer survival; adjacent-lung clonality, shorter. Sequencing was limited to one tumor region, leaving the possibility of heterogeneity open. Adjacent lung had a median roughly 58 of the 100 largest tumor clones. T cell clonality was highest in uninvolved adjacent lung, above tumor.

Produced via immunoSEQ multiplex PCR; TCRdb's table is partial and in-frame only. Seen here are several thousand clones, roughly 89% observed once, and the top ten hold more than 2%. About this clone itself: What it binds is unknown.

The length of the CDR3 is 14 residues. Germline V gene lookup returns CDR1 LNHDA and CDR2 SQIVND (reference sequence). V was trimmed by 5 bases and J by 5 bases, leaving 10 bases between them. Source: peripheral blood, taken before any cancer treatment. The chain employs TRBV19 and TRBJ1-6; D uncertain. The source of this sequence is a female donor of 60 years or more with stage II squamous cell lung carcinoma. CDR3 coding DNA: TGTGCCAGTAGTCCAATACTGAATAATTCACCCCTCCACTTT. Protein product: CASSPILNNSPLHF.